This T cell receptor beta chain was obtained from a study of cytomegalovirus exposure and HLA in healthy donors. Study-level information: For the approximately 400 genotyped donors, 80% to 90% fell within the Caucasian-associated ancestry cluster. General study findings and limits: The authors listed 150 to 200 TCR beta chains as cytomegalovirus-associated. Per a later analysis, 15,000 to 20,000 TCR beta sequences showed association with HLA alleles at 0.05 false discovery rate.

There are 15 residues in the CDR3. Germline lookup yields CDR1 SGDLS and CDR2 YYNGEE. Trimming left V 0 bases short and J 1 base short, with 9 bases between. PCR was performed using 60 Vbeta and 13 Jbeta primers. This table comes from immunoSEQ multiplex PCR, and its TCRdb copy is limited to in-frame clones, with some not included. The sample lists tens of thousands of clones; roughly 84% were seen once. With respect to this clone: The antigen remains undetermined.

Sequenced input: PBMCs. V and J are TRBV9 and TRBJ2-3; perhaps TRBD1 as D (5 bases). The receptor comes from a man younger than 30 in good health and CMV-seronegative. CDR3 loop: CASSVVIGGTDTQYF. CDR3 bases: TGTGCCAGCAGCGTAGTGATAGGGGGCACAGATACGCAGTATTTT. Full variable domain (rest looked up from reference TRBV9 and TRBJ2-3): DSGVTQTPKHLITATGQRVTLRCSPRSGDLSVYWYQQSLDQGLQFLIQYYNGEERAKGNILERFSAQQFPDLHSELNLSSLELGDSALYFCASSVVIGGTDTQYFGPGTRLTVL.